One sample yielded the 30 T cell receptor beta chains listed below, sequenced in a study of T-cell reconstitution after alpha-beta-depleted transplantation in children. TCRbeta library construction was performed incorporating unique molecular identifiers. TCRdb fed the PCR reads into MiXCR, producing one record per CDR3 protein. The repertoire holds almost 250,000 distinct CDR3 sequences, with about 25% as singletons. The sequences come from PBMCs, collected before TCRalphabeta/CD19-depleted stem cell transplant. The receptors here all came from a girl aged 2 to 9 with Fanconi anemia, due to receive a stem cell transplant.

This clonotype showed up many times. The chain carries TRBV5-6 and TRBJ2-1; possibly TRBD1 for D (5 bases). Germline V gives CDR1 SGHDT, CDR2 YYEEEE. The CDR3 loop spans 16 amino acids. Trimming pared 1 base from V and 5 bases from J, leaving 16 bases between. The CDR3 reads CASSLIDRTDDNEQFF. In DNA, the CDR3 is TGTGCCAGCAGCTTGATAGACAGAACCGACGACAATGAGCAGTTCTTC. The full variable domain, completed using reference TRBV5-6 and TRBJ2-1, is DAGVTQSPTHLIKTRGQQVTLRCSPKSGHDTVSWYQQALGQGPQFIFQYYEEEERQRGNFPDRFSGHQFPNYSSELNVNALLLGDSALYLCASSLIDRTDDNEQFFGPGTRLTVL.

This clonotype was observed a handful of times. The junction and the germline gene differ at one end; a read error may be behind it. The chain combines TRBV3-1 with TRBJ2-3; 10 bases fit TRBD2. Germline V gene data show CDR1 as LGHDT and CDR2 as YNNKEL (reference sequence). The CDR3 is made up of 19 amino acids. The DNA for the CDR3 is TGTACCAGCAGCCTCAGACCCCCCCTAGCGGGAGTGGGCACAGATACGCAGTATTTT. As protein: CTSSLRPPLAGVGTDTQYF.

This clonotype was observed many times. The chain joins TRBV11-2 to TRBJ1-2; D is unclear. This CDR3 is 12 amino acids long. Trimming took off 3 bases at V and 3 bases at J, with 5 bases between the two ends. CDR1 SGHAT and CDR2 FQNNGV come from the germline V gene. The CDR3, as DNA: TGTGCCAGCAGCTTTGATTACTATGGCTACACCTTC. Translating it yields CASSFDYYGYTF.

The rearrangement uses TRBV20-1 and TRBJ2-1; TRBD2 aligns across 7 bases. Germline V gene sequence: CDR1 DFQATT, CDR2 SNEGSKA (reference sequence). The CDR3 is 14 amino acids. V shed 3 bases, J shed 0 bases, and the junction held 2 bases outside the gene matches. DNA of the CDR3: TGCAGTGCTAGGAGCGGGATCTCCTACAATGAGCAGTTCTTC. Protein sequence: CSARSGISYNEQFF.

The chain joins TRBV20-1 to TRBJ2-7, with TRBD1 identical over 11 bases. Trimming took 1 base from V and 2 from J; bases not matched to a gene: 7. The CDR3 runs to 16 residues. Germline lookup yields CDR1 DFQATT and CDR2 SNEGSKA (reference sequence). For the CDR3, the DNA is TGCAGTGCTAGAGGATCGGACAGGGGGCCCGCCTACGAGCAGTACTTC. Residues: CSARGSDRGPAYEQYF.

This rearrangement joins TRBV20-1 to TRBJ1-2; 7 bases match TRBD1. With 2 bases clipped from V and 6 bases from J, the junction kept 6 bases outside the gene matches. The germline V gene encodes CDR1 DFQATT and CDR2 SNEGSKA (reference sequence). The CDR3 consists of 13 residues. CDR3 sequence: CSARRAGQHGYTF. The CDR3, as DNA: TGCAGTGCTAGACGGGCGGGACAGCATGGCTACACCTTC.

The V gene is TRBV6-1, the J gene TRBJ2-1; 8 positions agree with TRBD2. The J segment lost 1 base and the V segment lost 7 bases, leaving 6 bases of the junction unmatched. The CDR3 has 15 residues. CDR1 is MNHNS and CDR2 is SASEGT in the germline V gene. The CDR3 loop is CASNTGTRSYNEQFF. Here the CDR3 DNA reads TGTGCCAGCAATACCGGGACTAGGTCCTACAATGAGCAGTTCTTC.

The genes are TRBV6-2 or TRBV6-3 and TRBJ2-7, with D tentatively TRBD2 (5 bases). Germline V gene lookup returns CDR1 MNHEY and CDR2 SVGEGT. This CDR3 is 15 amino acids long. The ends were cut back, 4 bases at V and 5 bases at J, with 18 bases in the middle. The CDR3 spells CASSSSGDPPHEQYF. In DNA form, the CDR3 reads TGTGCCAGCAGTTCGTCCGGGGATCCCCCCCACGAGCAGTACTTC.

This clonotype was seen at least ten times. The rearrangement uses TRBV12-3 or TRBV12-4 and TRBJ1-5, with D unresolved. The CDR3 has 14 residues. Trimming cost V 7 bases and J 7 bases, with 17 bases left between them. CDR3 sequence (DNA): TGTGCCAGCAATAAAGCTCGGGGAGGACAGCCCCAGCATTTT. Translated, it gives CASNKARGGQPQHF.

The gene calls are TRBV10-3 and TRBJ2-7; 10 positions match TRBD1. V was pared by 6 bases and J by 2 bases, with 10 bases of the junction left unmatched. This CDR3 is 16 amino acids long. Germline CDR1 reads ENHRY; CDR2 reads SYGVKD. CDR3 nucleotide sequence: TGTGCCATCAGCCCCAGGACGGGACAGGGGACCTACGAGCAGTACTTC. This gives the protein CAISPRTGQGTYEQYF.

This chain uses TRBV29-1 with TRBJ2-3; D is undetermined. The CDR3 length is 16 residues. Trimming took off 1 base at V and 7 bases at J, with 21 bases between the two ends. Germline V gives CDR1 SQVTM, CDR2 ANQGSEA. The CDR3 DNA is TGCAGCGTTGAAGTCACTCGAATGAGGAGCAGGAATACGCAGTATTTT. It encodes CSVEVTRMRSRNTQYF.

This clonotype showed up many times. This chain joins TRBV12-3 or TRBV12-4 and TRBJ2-7, with TRBD1 as a possible D gene (6 bases). The CDR3 spans 15 residues. V was cut by 3 bases and J by 1 base, with 13 bases left in between. DNA of the CDR3: TGTGCCAGCAGTTTCGGGGCAGGGGCTTCCTACGAGCAGTACTTC. The encoded protein is CASSFGAGASYEQYF.

This clonotype was recorded a few times. The chain combines TRBV20-1 with TRBJ2-1, with TRBD2 identical over 9 bases. Germline CDR1 and CDR2: DFQATT and SNEGSKA (reference sequence). The length of the CDR3 is 14 residues. With 3 bases clipped from V and 5 bases from J, the junction kept 5 bases outside the gene matches. The CDR3 sequence is CSASRGGADNEQFF. The CDR3 region has the DNA TGCAGTGCTAGCCGCGGGGGGGCCGACAATGAGCAGTTCTTC.

The sample holds a few counts of this clonotype. The chain is built from TRBV7-3 and TRBJ2-1; tentative D call: TRBD2 (6 bases). The germline CDR1 and CDR2 sequences are SGHTA and FQGTGA. V was cut by 5 bases and J by 0 bases, with 11 bases left in between. There are 15 residues in the CDR3. CDR3 amino acids: CASSMDGSSYNEQFF. The CDR3 region has the DNA TGTGCCAGCAGCATGGACGGGAGCTCCTACAATGAGCAGTTCTTC.

This clonotype appeared many times. The V and J genes are TRBV12-3 or TRBV12-4 and TRBJ2-1, with D tentatively TRBD2 (5 bases). V lost 6 bases and J lost 8, with 14 bases in between. The CDR3 has 13 residues. The CDR3 here is CASRGSGADEQFF. The CDR3 nucleotides read TGTGCCAGCAGGGGAAGCGGTGCCGATGAGCAGTTCTTC.

This chain connects TRBV7-9 to TRBJ1-4; D gene unclear. V gave up 3 bases and J gave up 0 bases, with 8 bases separating them. CDR3 length: 15 amino acids. The germline V gene encodes CDR1 SEHNR and CDR2 FQNEAQ (reference sequence). CDR3 residues: CASSFWTTTNEKLFF. The CDR3 DNA is TGTGCCAGCAGCTTCTGGACCACAACTAATGAAAAACTGTTTTTT.

V usage is TRBV11-2 and J usage is TRBJ2-3; a possible D gene is TRBD2 (5 bases). The germline V gene encodes CDR1 SGHAT and CDR2 FQNNGV. The V end lost 2 bases, the J end lost 0 bases, and 12 bases lay between the germline ends. The CDR3 loop spans 16 amino acids. The CDR3 spells CASSLYQRGSTDTQYF. For the CDR3, the DNA is TGTGCCAGCAGCTTATACCAGCGAGGGAGCACAGATACGCAGTATTTT. The entire variable domain, with the rest obtained from reference TRBV11-2 and TRBJ2-3, is as follows: EAGVAQSPRYKIIEKRQSVAFWCNPISGHATLYWYQQILGQGPKLLIQFQNNGVVDDSQLPKDRFSAERLKGVDSTLKIQPAKLEDSAVYLCASSLYQRGSTDTQYFGPGTRLTVL.

This clonotype was seen ten or more times. The J gene is TRBJ2-1, the V gene TRBV7-2, with 10 bases identical to TRBD2. Germline loops: CDR1 SGHTA, CDR2 FQGNSA. The J segment lost 6 bases and the V segment lost 6 bases, leaving 5 bases of the junction unmatched. The CDR3 is made up of 14 amino acids. In DNA form, the CDR3 reads TGTGCCAGCAGGCTAGCGGGAGTCGCCAATGAGCAGTTCTTC. This translates into CASRLAGVANEQFF.

The CDR3 nucleotides read TGCAGTGCCGAACAGGGGAGGGGCTACGAGCAGTACTTC. This codes for CSAEQGRGYEQYF. The rearrangement uses TRBV20-1 and TRBJ2-7; either TRBD1 or TRBD2 may supply D (7 bases each). The germline V gene has CDR1 DFQATT and CDR2 SNEGSKA (reference sequence). The V gene lost 6 bases and the J gene lost 3 bases, with 15 bases spanning the gap. The CDR3 contains 13 residues.

A few counts support this clonotype. This rearrangement joins TRBV20-1 to TRBJ2-7; tentative D call: TRBD1 (6 bases). This CDR3 has 13 amino acids. Germline lookup yields CDR1 DFQATT and CDR2 SNEGSKA (reference sequence). Trimming took off 1 base at V and 3 bases at J, with 10 bases between the two ends. In DNA, the CDR3 is TGCAGTGCTAGAGGGAACAGGGTCTACGAGCAGTACTTC. Translation: CSARGNRVYEQYF.

This clonotype appeared many times. V and J are TRBV12-3 or TRBV12-4 and TRBJ2-7; TRBD1 or TRBD2 may be the D gene (5 bases each). The ends were cut back, 2 bases at V and 4 bases at J, with 12 bases in the middle. The CDR3 totals 14 residues. The CDR3 region has the DNA TGTGCCAGCAGTTTATGGGACCCTAGATACGAGCAGTACTTC. It specifies CASSLWDPRYEQYF.

The chain links TRBV7-2 to TRBJ2-1, with 9 bases lining up with TRBD2. Germline CDR1 SGHTA, CDR2 FQGNSA. J gave up 8 bases and V 4 bases, and 9 bases lay outside the gene matches. The CDR3 runs 15 residues. The CDR3 reads CASSSPLAGRYEQFF. CDR3 DNA: TGTGCCAGCAGCTCTCCGCTAGCGGGGAGGTATGAGCAGTTCTTC.

In its sample, this clonotype was seen a few times. The CDR3 region is CANGTSGRKVYEQFF. The CDR3 DNA reads TGTGCCAACGGGACTAGCGGGAGAAAAGTCTATGAGCAGTTCTTC. V and J are TRBV19 and TRBJ2-1; 14 bases align to TRBD2. The CDR3 has 15 residues. The V and J ends lost 10 bases and 8 bases, in that order; junction bases with no gene match: 10. CDR1 and CDR2 from the germline V gene are LNHDA and SQIVND (reference sequence).

In this sample, this clonotype turned up many times. One end of the junction varies from germline; a read error may be responsible. The CDR3 DNA reads TGTGCCAGCGGTTTTACCTACGAGCAGTACTTC. Translating it yields CASGFTYEQYF. The V and J genes are TRBV27 and TRBJ2-7; D gene ambiguous. In germline, CDR1 is MNHEY, CDR2 SMNVEV (reference sequence). The CDR3 sequence is 11 residues long.

The chain combines TRBV29-1 with TRBJ1-2, with D possibly TRBD1 on 6 matching bases. The germline V and J ends were trimmed by 7 bases and 4 bases, with 13 bases remaining between them. This CDR3 is built from 12 residues. Germline V gene data show CDR1 as SQVTM and CDR2 as ANQGSEA. This chain's CDR3 is CSATGTRYGYTF. The CDR3 DNA sequence: TGCAGCGCCACTGGGACACGCTATGGCTACACCTTC.

This clonotype was seen a few times. This rearrangement joins TRBV10-3 to TRBJ1-1, with 8 bases matching TRBD1. V lost 0 bases and J lost 7; bases outside the gene matches: 10. CDR3 length: 16 amino acids. In germline, CDR1 is ENHRY, CDR2 SYGVKD. This chain's CDR3 is CAISESIGTGNHEAFF. The DNA for the CDR3 is TGTGCCATCAGTGAGTCGATAGGGACAGGAAACCATGAAGCTTTCTTT.

This clonotype was found many times. The junction differs from germline at one of its ends, possibly a read error. The chain uses TRBV10-3 and TRBJ2-3, with TRBD2 identical over 11 bases. The CDR3 has 14 residues. The germline CDR1 and CDR2 sequences are ENHRY and SYGVKD. CDR3 in amino acids: CATSVAGGEDTQYF. CDR3 in DNA: TGTGCCACCAGTGTAGCGGGGGGGGAAGATACGCAGTATTTT.

As concerns this clonotype: A much larger clone differs by one base, so this may be a read error. The chain has TRBV12-3 or TRBV12-4 and TRBJ2-3, with 8 bases lining up with TRBD2. There are 17 residues in the CDR3. V lost 9 bases to trimming and J lost 5 bases; unmatched junction nucleotides: 19. CDR3 amino acids: CASAKGLAGGREDTQYF. CDR3 nucleotides: TGTGCCAGTGCCAAAGGGCTTGCGGGGGGTCGGGAAGATACGCAGTATTTT.

The chain joins TRBV4-2 to TRBJ2-3; D is undetermined. The CDR3 runs 15 residues. Germline V lookup: CDR1 LGHNA, CDR2 YNFKEQ. V was cut by 4 bases and J by 3 bases, with 14 bases left in between. CDR3 DNA sequence: TGTGCCAGCAGCCTCGCCGTTATTACGACAGATACGCAGTATTTT. It codes for CASSLAVITTDTQYF.

This clonotype was observed a handful of times. The chain employs TRBV29-1 and TRBJ2-7; 8 nucleotides match TRBD1. With V trimmed by 6 bases and J by 0 bases, 4 bases remained unmatched. Germline CDR1 SQVTM, CDR2 ANQGSEA. CDR3 length: 13 amino acids. The CDR3 DNA reads as TGCAGCGTGAGACAGGGGCCCTCCTACGAGCAGTACTTC. Its translation is CSVRQGPSYEQYF.